Ten or more counts support the clone carrying this T cell receptor (beta chain). Antigen unknown. The data derive from a study of T-cell reconstitution after alpha-beta-depleted transplantation in children. General study results and limits: One year after transplant, T-cell counts and diversity came mostly from newly produced T cells. Some patients showed high day-60 TCRbeta diversity, which derived from surviving recipient T cells and thymic progenitors.

Construction of the TCRbeta library involved unique molecular identifiers. Using its own MiXCR run on the PCR reads, TCRdb lists one record per CDR3 protein. Of around 52,000 distinct CDR3 sequences in the sample, 5.5% to 7.5% are singletons; the top ten hold over 25%. Trimming left V 1 base short and J 7 bases short, with 8 bases between. This CDR3 contains 12 residues. The germline V gene encodes CDR1 SGHDT and CDR2 YYEEEE. Specimen: PBMCs, mostly from graft donor cells, collected 60 days after TCRalphabeta/CD19-depleted stem cell transplant. The chain combines TRBV5-6 with TRBJ1-1; no firm D call. The sequence came from a female patient younger than 10 who had a stem cell transplant for aplastic anemia, so the T cells may come from the graft donor. CDR3 coding DNA: TGTGCCAGCAGCTTGCGAGGGTTTGAAGCTTTCTTT. Its protein is CASSLRGFEAFF.